A selection of T cell receptor beta chains follows, all from one sample in a study of control samples from healthy donors and cancer patients. Profiled with immunoSEQ multiplex PCR; TCRdb holds only in-frame clones, not every one. The repertoire holds some 160,000 clones, with roughly 90% as singletons. Specimen: blood. These receptors originate from a young man in good health. Both conserved end residues are part of each CDR3. Fields, in order: CDR3 DNA, CDR3 protein, J gene, D gene, clone size, V gene. D genes are given only for firm matches. The listing skips clone size in some rows; elsewhere it reads once, few, many or a size class.

TGTGCCAGCAGTGGGGCGGGGGCAAGCTATGGCTACACCTTC CASSGAGASYGYTF TRBJ1-2 . . TRBV6-1
TGTGCCAGCAGCGCCCGACTAGCGGGGGAGAATGAGCAGTTCTTC CASSARLAGENEQFF TRBJ2-1 TRBD2 . TRBV9
TGTGCCAGCAGCTGGGGCGGAGGGGCGAACTATGGCTACACCTTC CASSWGGGANYGYTF TRBJ1-2 . . TRBV5-8
TGTGCCAGCAGGACCGGGACGGCGCCCGCTACGCAGTATTTT CASRTGTAPATQYF TRBJ2-3 . . TRBV28
TGTGCCAGCAGCTTCAGGACTAGCGGGAGCAGGGAGCAGTTCTTC CASSFRTSGSREQFF TRBJ2-1 TRBD2 . TRBV7-3
TGTGCCAGCACCACCAAAACAGGGACTAGCTTCTACAATGAGCAGTTCTTC CASTTKTGTSFYNEQFF TRBJ2-1 TRBD2 . TRBV28
TGTGCCATCCTCGATGAGGGCGGGGATGGCTACACCTTC CAILDEGGDGYTF TRBJ1-2 . . TRBV10-3
TGTGCCAGCAGACAGACCGCTGAAGCTTTCTTT CASRQTAEAFF TRBJ1-1 . . TRBV7-2
TGTGCCAGCAGTGAACTAGCCCGCACAGATACGCAGTATTTT CASSELARTDTQYF TRBJ2-3 . . TRBV2
TGTGCCAGCAGTTACCGTACACAGGGAGGCACCGGGGAGCTGTTTTTT CASSYRTQGGTGELFF TRBJ2-2 . . TRBV6-5
TGTGCCAGCAGCCCTCCACCCGTCCTACGGATGGCGGGCGAGCAGTACTTC CASSPPPVLRMAGEQYF TRBJ2-7 . few TRBV6-2/TRBV6-3
TGTGCCAGCAGCCGAACCGGGGCAAATAATGAAAAACTGTTTTTT CASSRTGANNEKLFF TRBJ1-4 . . TRBV27
TGTGCCACCAGCAGAGGGACAGGGGAATACGAGCAGTACTTC CATSRGTGEYEQYF TRBJ2-7 TRBD1 . TRBV15
TGCAGCGTTGAAGATAAGTTTAAGATCACTGAAGCTTTCTTT CSVEDKFKITEAFF TRBJ1-1 . . TRBV29-1
TGTGCCAGCAGCCCCACCTGGGTGAGGGGGCGCGACGAGCAGTACTTC CASSPTWVRGRDEQYF TRBJ2-7 TRBD1 . TRBV11-2
TGTGCCAGCAGTGGGGGGGACAGCTATGGCTACACCTTC CASSGGDSYGYTF TRBJ1-2 TRBD1 . TRBV9
TGTGCCAGCAACCCCCCCGGTCACACGGGTGAGCAGTTCTTC CASNPPGHTGEQFF TRBJ2-1 . . TRBV6-2/TRBV6-3
TGTGCCAGCAGGCAACATGGCGGGACAGGGACTTTTGAGCAGTACTTC CASRQHGGTGTFEQYF TRBJ2-7 TRBD1 . TRBV11-3
TGTGCCAGCAGCCAAGGTCCCCAGTCCTACGAGCAGTACTTC CASSQGPQSYEQYF TRBJ2-7 . . TRBV4-2
TGTGCCACCAACGGGGGACAGAGAACCGGGGCCAACGTCCTGACTTTC CATNGGQRTGANVLTF TRBJ2-6 . few TRBV19
TGTGCCAGCAGCACCGCGCTCCGAGGAGGGGAGCTGTTTTTT CASSTALRGGELFF TRBJ2-2 . once TRBV11-1
TGTGCCAGCAGTCTGGACAGGGGAAATGGCTACACCTTC CASSLDRGNGYTF TRBJ1-2 TRBD1 . TRBV6-5
TGTGCCAGCAGCAACTCGAGGGGGTTTGATTCACCCCTCCACTTT CASSNSRGFDSPLHF TRBJ1-6 . . TRBV5-4
TGTGCCAGCAGCCAACGTTGGCAGGGTACAGATACGCAGTATTTT CASSQRWQGTDTQYF TRBJ2-3 . . TRBV3-1/TRBV3-2
TGCGCCAGCAGTCCAAGAAACCAGGGGGATTCACCCCTCCACTTT CASSPRNQGDSPLHF TRBJ1-6 TRBD1 . TRBV4-1
TGCAGCGTTGAAGACGGAAACATTCAGTACTTC CSVEDGNIQYF TRBJ2-4 . . TRBV29-1
TGCGCCAGCAGCTTCGGGGAGACCCAGTACTTC CASSFGETQYF TRBJ2-5 . . TRBV5-1
TGTGCCAGCAGCAGGCAGGGCCTAAGGGACACCGGGGAGCTGTTTTTT CASSRQGLRDTGELFF TRBJ2-2 . . TRBV11-3
TGCAGCGTTAGGGGGCTTATGAACACTGAAGCTTTCTTT CSVRGLMNTEAFF TRBJ1-1 TRBD1 . TRBV29-1
TGCGCCAGCAGCCAAGAACAGGGATACACCGGGGAGCTGTTTTTT CASSQEQGYTGELFF TRBJ2-2 . . TRBV4-3
TGCAGCGTTTTCTATTTATCCTCGCTAGCGGGAGGCACAGATACGCAGTATTTT CSVFYLSSLAGGTDTQYF TRBJ2-3 TRBD2 . TRBV29-1
TGTGCCACCAGTGACTCCCGGAGGGGTAGAAGAGAGACCCAGTACTTC CATSDSRRGRRETQYF TRBJ2-5 . . TRBV24-1
TGTGCCAGCAGTCTTAGCGGAGGAGTGAGGGAGCAGTTCTTC CASSLSGGVREQFF TRBJ2-1 . . TRBV6-2/TRBV6-3
TGCGCCAGCAGCCAAGATCCCCGGGGGGACACCGGGGAGCTGTTTTTT CASSQDPRGDTGELFF TRBJ2-2 TRBD2 . TRBV4-3
TGTGCCAGCAGTTACCCAGGGATGTACGAGCAGTACTTC CASSYPGMYEQYF TRBJ2-7 . . TRBV6-2/TRBV6-3
TGTGCCAGTCGACTAGATTTTGTATACGAGCAGTACTTC CASRLDFVYEQYF TRBJ2-7 . . TRBV6-1
TGCGCCAGCAGCTACCGGACTAGCGGGAACAATGAGCAGTTCTTC CASSYRTSGNNEQFF TRBJ2-1 TRBD2 . TRBV4-3
TGTGCCAGCAGCAAATCCCAGGCCAATCAGCCCCAGCATTTT CASSKSQANQPQHF TRBJ1-5 . . TRBV21-1
TGTGCCAGCAGTTTATCGGGTCCTGGGACAGGGTTAGCAGATACGCAGTATTTT CASSLSGPGTGLADTQYF TRBJ2-3 TRBD1 . TRBV27